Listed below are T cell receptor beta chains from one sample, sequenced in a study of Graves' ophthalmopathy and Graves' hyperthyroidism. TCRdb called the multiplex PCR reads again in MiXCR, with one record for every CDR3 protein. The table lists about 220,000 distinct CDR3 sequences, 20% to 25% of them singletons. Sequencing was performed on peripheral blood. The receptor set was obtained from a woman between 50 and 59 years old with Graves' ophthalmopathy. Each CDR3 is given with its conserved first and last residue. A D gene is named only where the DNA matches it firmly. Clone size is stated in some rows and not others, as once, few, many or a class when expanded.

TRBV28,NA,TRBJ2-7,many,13,CASSRNSPYEQYF,TGTGCCAGCAGTAGGAATTCCCCCTACGAGCAGTACTTC
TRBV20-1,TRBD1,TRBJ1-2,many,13,CSARPGQPYGYTF,TGCAGTGCTAGACCGGGACAGCCTTATGGCTACACCTTC
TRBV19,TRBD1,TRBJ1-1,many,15,CASSTQGALNTEAFF,TGTGCCAGTAGTACTCAGGGGGCTCTGAACACTGAAGCTTTCTTT
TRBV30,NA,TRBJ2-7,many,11,CAWRSGGEQYF,TGTGCCTGGAGGTCGGGCGGCGAGCAGTACTTC
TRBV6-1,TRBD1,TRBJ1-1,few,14,CAVAGQRDNTEAFF,TGTGCCGTGGCGGGACAGAGAGATAACACTGAAGCTTTCTTT
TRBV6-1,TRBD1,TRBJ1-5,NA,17,CASSLGQGGSGNQPQHF,TGTGCCAGCAGTCTAGGACAGGGGGGGAGTGGCAATCAGCCCCAGCATTTT
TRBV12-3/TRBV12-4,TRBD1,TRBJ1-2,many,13,CASSSQGFQGYTF,TGTGCCAGCAGTTCACAGGGGTTCCAAGGCTACACCTTC
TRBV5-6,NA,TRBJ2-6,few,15,CASSLWHSGANVLTF,TGTGCCAGCAGCTTGTGGCACTCTGGGGCCAACGTCCTGACTTTC
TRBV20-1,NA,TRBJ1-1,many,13,CSAPDGVNTEAFF,TGCAGTGCTCCCGACGGGGTGAACACTGAAGCTTTCTTT
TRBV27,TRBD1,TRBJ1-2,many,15,CASSLRLGTGVGYTF,TGTGCCAGCAGTTTAAGGTTGGGGACAGGGGTTGGCTACACCTTC
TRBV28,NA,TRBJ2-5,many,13,CASSLFGIETQYF,TGTGCCAGCAGTTTATTCGGCATAGAGACCCAGTACTTC
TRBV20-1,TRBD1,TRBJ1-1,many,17,CSARDMAGGLLVPEAFF,TGCAGTGCTAGAGATATGGCAGGGGGTCTTTTGGTCCCTGAAGCTTTCTTT
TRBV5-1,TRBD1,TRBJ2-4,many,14,CASSSGQGVDIQYF,TGCGCCAGCAGTTCGGGACAGGGGGTGGACATTCAGTACTTC
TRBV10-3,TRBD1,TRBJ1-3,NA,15,CATTGQGNSGNTIYF,TGTGCCACCACGGGACAGGGAAACTCTGGAAACACCATATATTTT
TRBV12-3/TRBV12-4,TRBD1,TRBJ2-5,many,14,CASTPGTGRETQYF,TGTGCCAGCACCCCCGGGACAGGGAGAGAGACCCAGTACTTC
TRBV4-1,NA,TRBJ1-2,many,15,CASSLGRIANYGYTF,TGCGCCAGCAGCCTAGGACGGATAGCTAACTATGGCTACACCTTC
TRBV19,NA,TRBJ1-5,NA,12,CASSIDLKPQHF,TGTGCCAGTAGTATAGACCTGAAGCCCCAGCATTTT
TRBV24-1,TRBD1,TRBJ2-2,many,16,CATSDFEQGDTGELFF,TGTGCCACCAGTGATTTTGAGCAGGGGGACACCGGGGAGCTGTTTTTT
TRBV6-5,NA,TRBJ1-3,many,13,CASGVNNGNTIYF,TGTGCCAGCGGAGTAAATAATGGAAACACCATATATTTT
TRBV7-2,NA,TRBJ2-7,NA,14,CASSPGEGLYEQYF,TGTGCCAGCAGCCCCGGAGAGGGTTTATACGAGCAGTACTTC
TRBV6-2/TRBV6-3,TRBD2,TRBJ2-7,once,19,CASRPVLRASGGFPYEQYF,TGTGCCAGCAGACCCGTACTGAGGGCTAGCGGAGGCTTTCCCTACGAGCAGTACTTC
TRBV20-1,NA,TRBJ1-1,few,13,CSAFLTANTEAFF,TGCAGTGCCTTCTTGACAGCGAACACTGAAGCTTTCTTT
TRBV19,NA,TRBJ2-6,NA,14,CASIGCSGANVLTF,TGTGCCAGTATTGGGTGCAGTGGGGCCAACGTCCTGACTTTC
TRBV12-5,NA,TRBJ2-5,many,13,CASGAAGGETQYF,TGTGCTAGTGGGGCAGCCGGGGGAGAGACCCAGTACTTC
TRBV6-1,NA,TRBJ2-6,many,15,CASSEMSSGANVLTF,TGTGCCAGCAGTGAAATGAGCTCTGGGGCCAACGTCCTGACTTTC